One and the same sample provided the 4 T cell receptor beta chains below, sequenced in a study of breast tumors, draining lymph nodes, adjacent tissues. Via MiXCR, TCRdb re-called the multiplex PCR reads, giving one row per CDR3 protein. The sample holds approximately 210,000 distinct CDR3 sequences, 32% seen once. Axillary draining lymph nodes of breast cancer patients supplied the node samples. The sequencing sample was made of axillary lymph node tissue. These receptors all come from a female donor with breast cancer. Some clones in this sample may be carry-over from other donors' samples.

Many counts were recorded for this clonotype. The chain couples TRBV24-1 to TRBJ2-1; D is perhaps TRBD1 (7 bases). Germline CDR1 is KGHDR and CDR2 is SFDVKD. Trimming removed 3 bases at V and 7 bases at J, with 15 bases between. CDR3 length: 15 amino acids. The CDR3 spells CATSDPAPGGNEQFF. CDR3 nucleotides: TGTGCCACCAGTGATCCGGCGCCAGGGGGGAATGAGCAGTTCTTC.

This clonotype appeared many times. V usage is TRBV4-1 and J usage is TRBJ2-1, with 7 nucleotides matching TRBD1. CDR3 length: 15 amino acids. With 2 bases clipped from V and 5 bases from J, the junction kept 6 bases outside the gene matches. Germline V CDR1 and CDR2: MGHRA, YSYEKL. As DNA, the CDR3 is TGCGCCAGCAGCCAAACCGGGACAGCGAACAATGAGCAGTTCTTC. Translation: CASSQTGTANNEQFF.

This clonotype was seen repeatedly, ten times or more. This sequence joins TRBV7-2 and TRBJ2-7; maybe TRBD1 (5 bases). The CDR3 is 12 amino acids. Trimming pared 5 bases from V and 2 bases from J, leaving 7 bases between. The germline V gene encodes CDR1 SGHTA and CDR2 FQGNSA. The CDR3 region has the DNA TGTGCCAGCAGCACGACAGCCTACGAGCAGTACTTC. Translation: CASSTTAYEQYF.

There are many counts of this clonotype. The rearrangement joins TRBV3-1 to TRBJ1-2; D is unclear. CDR3 length equals 15 residues. Trimming removed 1 base at V and 0 bases at J, with 9 bases between. Germline lookup yields CDR1 LGHDT and CDR2 YNNKEL (reference sequence). Written as DNA, the CDR3 is TGTGCCAGCAGCCAAGGTCTCTCCGCTAACTATGGCTACACCTTC. It is translated as CASSQGLSANYGYTF.